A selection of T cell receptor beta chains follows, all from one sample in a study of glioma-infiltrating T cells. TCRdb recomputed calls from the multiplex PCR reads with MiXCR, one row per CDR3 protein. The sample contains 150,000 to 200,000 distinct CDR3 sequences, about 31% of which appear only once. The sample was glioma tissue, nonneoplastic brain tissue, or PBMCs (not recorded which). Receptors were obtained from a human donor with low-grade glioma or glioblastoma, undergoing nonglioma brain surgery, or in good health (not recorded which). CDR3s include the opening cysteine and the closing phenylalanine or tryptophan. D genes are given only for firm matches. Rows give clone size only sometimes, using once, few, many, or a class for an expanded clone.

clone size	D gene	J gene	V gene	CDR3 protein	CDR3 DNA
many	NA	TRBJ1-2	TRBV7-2	CASSLRDGYTF	TGTGCCAGCAGCTTGCGGGATGGCTACACCTTC
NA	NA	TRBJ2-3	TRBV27	CASYQRWMTDTQYF	TGTGCCAGCTACCAACGGTGGATGACAGATACGCAGTATTTT
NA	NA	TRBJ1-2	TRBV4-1	CASSQDGVGYGYTF	TGCGCCAGCAGCCAAGATGGGGTCGGCTATGGCTACACCTTC
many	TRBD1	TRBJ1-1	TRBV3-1	CASSQETGGWTEAFF	TGTGCCAGCAGCCAGGAGACAGGGGGCTGGACTGAAGCTTTCTTT
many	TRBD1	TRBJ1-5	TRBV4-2	CASSLEGQNNQPQHF	TGTGCCAGCAGTTTAGAGGGACAGAATAATCAGCCCCAGCATTTT
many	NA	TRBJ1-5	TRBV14	CASSQSRDQPQHF	TGTGCCAGCAGCCAAAGCAGGGATCAGCCCCAGCATTTT
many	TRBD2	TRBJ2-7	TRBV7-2	CASSLVAGGNYEQYF	TGTGCCAGCAGCTTAGTAGCGGGAGGGAATTACGAGCAGTACTTC
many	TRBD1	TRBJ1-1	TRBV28	CASRLAGTANTEAFF	TGTGCCAGCAGATTAGCCGGGACAGCGAACACTGAAGCTTTCTTT
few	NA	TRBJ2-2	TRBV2	CASSQPQGIAGELFF	TGTGCCAGCAGTCAACCGCAGGGAATTGCCGGGGAGCTGTTTTTT
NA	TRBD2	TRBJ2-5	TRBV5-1	CASSSPGTSGRIGETQYF	TGCGCCAGCAGCTCCCCCGGGACTAGCGGGAGAATAGGAGAGACCCAGTACTTC
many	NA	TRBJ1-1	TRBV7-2	CASSLITGPNTEAFF	TGTGCCAGCAGCTTAATTACAGGACCGAACACTGAAGCTTTCTTT
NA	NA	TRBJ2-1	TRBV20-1	CSAPHATYNEQLF	TGCAGTGCTCCCCACGCAACCTACAATGAGCAGCTCTTC
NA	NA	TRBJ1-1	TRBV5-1	CASSTQPGQMNTEAFF	TGCGCCAGCAGCACCCAACCGGGACAAATGAACACTGAAGCTTTCTTT
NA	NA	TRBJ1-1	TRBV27	CSSSLPPGGACIVADAFF	TGTTCCAGCAGTTTACCTCCAGGAGGGGCATGCATCGTCGCTGACGCTTTCTTT
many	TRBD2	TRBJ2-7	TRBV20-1	CSARDRTSGLRYEQYF	TGCAGTGCTAGAGACAGGACTAGCGGTCTTAGGTACGAGCAGTACTTC
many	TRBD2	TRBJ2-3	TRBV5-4	CASSWGIAGATDTQYF	TGTGCCAGCAGTTGGGGGATAGCGGGAGCAACAGATACGCAGTATTTT
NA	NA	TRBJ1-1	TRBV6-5	CASMKTTTRIPEAFF	TGTGCCAGCATGAAAACAACCACACGCATTCCTGAAGCTTTCTTT
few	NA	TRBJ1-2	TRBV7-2	CASSSGHANYGYTF	TGTGCCAGCAGCTCGGGACACGCTAACTATGGCTACACCTTC
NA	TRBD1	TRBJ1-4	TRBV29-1	CSVARQGPHEKLFF	TGCAGCGTGGCTAGACAGGGGCCACATGAAAAACTGTTTTTT
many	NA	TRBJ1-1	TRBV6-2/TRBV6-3	CASSYQGNTEAFF	TGTGCCAGCAGTTATCAAGGGAACACTGAAGCTTTCTTT
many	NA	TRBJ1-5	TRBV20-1	CSARVNEGGQPQHF	TGCAGTGCTAGGGTCAACGAGGGGGGTCAGCCCCAGCATTTT
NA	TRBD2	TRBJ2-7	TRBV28	CASNPWTSGGPYEQYF	TGTGCCAGCAATCCCTGGACTAGCGGGGGGCCCTACGAGCAGTACTTC
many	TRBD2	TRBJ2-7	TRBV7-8	CASSPQPGTSLRRGSYEQYF	TGTGCCAGCAGCCCACAACCCGGGACTAGTTTACGACGCGGCTCTTACGAGCAGTACTTC
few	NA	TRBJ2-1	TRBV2	CASNYQGAGFDNEQFF	TGTGCCAGCAACTATCAAGGGGCGGGGTTTGATAATGAGCAGTTCTTC
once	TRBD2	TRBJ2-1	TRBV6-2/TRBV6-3	CASNSGYGTSFNEQFF	TGTGCCAGCAATAGCGGATATGGGACTAGTTTCAATGAGCAGTTCTTC
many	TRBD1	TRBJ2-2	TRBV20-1	CSASGQGTTGELFF	TGCAGTGCTTCCGGACAGGGGACCACCGGGGAGCTGTTTTTT
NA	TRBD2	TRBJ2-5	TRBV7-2	CASSLLAGVYETQYF	TGTGCCAGCAGCTTACTAGCGGGAGTCTACGAGACCCAGTACTTC
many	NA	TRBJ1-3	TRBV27	CARNDLPSSGNTIYF	TGTGCCAGAAACGACTTGCCCAGCTCTGGAAACACCATATATTTT
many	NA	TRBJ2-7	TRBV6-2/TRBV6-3	CASSYSLASTYEQYF	TGTGCCAGCAGTTACTCTCTAGCGAGCACCTACGAGCAGTACTTC
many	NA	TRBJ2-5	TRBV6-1	CASSEAGTHQETQYF	TGTGCCAGCAGTGAAGCGGGCACACACCAAGAGACCCAGTACTTC
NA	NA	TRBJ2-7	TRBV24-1	CATSDPSTSLPFTYEQYF	TGTGCCACCAGTGATCCTAGTACTAGCCTACCTTTTACCTACGAGCAGTACTTC
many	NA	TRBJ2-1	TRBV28	CASERGDIGNEQFF	TGTGCCAGTGAGCGAGGGGACATAGGGAATGAGCAGTTCTTC
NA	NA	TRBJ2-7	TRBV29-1	CSVREVGYEQYF	TGCAGCGTCAGGGAGGTGGGCTACGAGCAGTACTTC
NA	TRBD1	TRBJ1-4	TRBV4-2	CASSPYRGDGANEKLFF	TGTGCCAGCAGCCCATACAGGGGGGATGGAGCTAATGAAAAACTGTTTTTT
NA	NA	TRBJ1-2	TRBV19	CASSMTGYGYTF	TGTGCCAGTAGTATGACAGGCTATGGCTACACCTTC
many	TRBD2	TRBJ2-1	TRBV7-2	CASSRPSGTNEQFF	TGTGCCAGCAGCAGGCCTAGCGGGACCAATGAGCAGTTCTTC
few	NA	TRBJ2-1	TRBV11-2	CASSLVLYEQFF	TGTGCCAGCAGCTTAGTTTTGTATGAGCAGTTCTTC